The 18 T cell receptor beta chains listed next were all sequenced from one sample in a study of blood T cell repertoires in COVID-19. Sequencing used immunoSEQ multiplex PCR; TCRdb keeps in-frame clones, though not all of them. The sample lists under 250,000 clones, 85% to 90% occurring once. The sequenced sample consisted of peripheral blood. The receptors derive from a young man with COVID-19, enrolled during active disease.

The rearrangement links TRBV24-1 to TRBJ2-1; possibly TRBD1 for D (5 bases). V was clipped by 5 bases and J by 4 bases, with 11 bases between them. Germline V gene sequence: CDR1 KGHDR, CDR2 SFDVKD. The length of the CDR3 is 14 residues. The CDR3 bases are TGTGCCACCAGTGGGCAGGGCCTTTACAATGAGCAGTTCTTC. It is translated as CATSGQGLYNEQFF.

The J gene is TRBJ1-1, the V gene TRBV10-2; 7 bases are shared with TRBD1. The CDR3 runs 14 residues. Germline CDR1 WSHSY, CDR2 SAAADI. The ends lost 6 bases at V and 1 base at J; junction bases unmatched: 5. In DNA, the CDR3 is TGCGCCAGCAGAACAGGGGTCTCGAACACTGAAGCTTTCTTT. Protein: CASRTGVSNTEAFF.

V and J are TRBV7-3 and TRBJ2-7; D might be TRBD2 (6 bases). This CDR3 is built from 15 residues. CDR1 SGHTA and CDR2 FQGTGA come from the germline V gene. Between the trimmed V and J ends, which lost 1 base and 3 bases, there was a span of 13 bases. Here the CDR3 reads CASSLNRGTNYEQYF. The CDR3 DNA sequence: TGTGCCAGCAGCTTAAACCGCGGGACGAACTACGAGCAGTACTTC.

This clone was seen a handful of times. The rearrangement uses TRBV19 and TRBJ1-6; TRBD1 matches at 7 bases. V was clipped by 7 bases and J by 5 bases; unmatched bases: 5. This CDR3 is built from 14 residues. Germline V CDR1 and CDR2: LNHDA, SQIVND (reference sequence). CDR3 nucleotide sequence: TGTGCCAGTAACTTACAGGGGAATAATTCACCCCTCCACTTT. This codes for CASNLQGNNSPLHF.

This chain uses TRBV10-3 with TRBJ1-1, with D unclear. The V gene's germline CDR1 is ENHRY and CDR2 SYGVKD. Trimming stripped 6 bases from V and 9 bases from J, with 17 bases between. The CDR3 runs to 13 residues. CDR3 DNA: TGTGCCATCAGGCCCGACGGAGTGCCTAAAGCTTTCTTT. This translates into CAIRPDGVPKAFF.

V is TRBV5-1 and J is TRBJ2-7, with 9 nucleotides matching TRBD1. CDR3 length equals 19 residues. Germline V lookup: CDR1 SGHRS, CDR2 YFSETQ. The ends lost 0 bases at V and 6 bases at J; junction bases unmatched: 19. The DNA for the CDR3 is TGCGCCAGCAGCTTGGTAACAGGGGGCAGGCTCCTACCTGCTACCGAGCAGTACTTC. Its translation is CASSLVTGGRLLPATEQYF.

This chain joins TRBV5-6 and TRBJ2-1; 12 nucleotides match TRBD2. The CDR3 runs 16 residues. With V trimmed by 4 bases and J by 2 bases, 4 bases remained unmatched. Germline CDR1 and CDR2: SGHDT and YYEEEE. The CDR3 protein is CASSRWTSGAYNEQFF. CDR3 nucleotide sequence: TGTGCCAGCAGCCGCTGGACTAGCGGGGCCTACAATGAGCAGTTCTTC. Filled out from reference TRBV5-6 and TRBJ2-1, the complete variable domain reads DAGVTQSPTHLIKTRGQQVTLRCSPKSGHDTVSWYQQALGQGPQFIFQYYEEEERQRGNFPDRFSGHQFPNYSSELNVNALLLGDSALYLCASSRWTSGAYNEQFFGPGTRLTVL.

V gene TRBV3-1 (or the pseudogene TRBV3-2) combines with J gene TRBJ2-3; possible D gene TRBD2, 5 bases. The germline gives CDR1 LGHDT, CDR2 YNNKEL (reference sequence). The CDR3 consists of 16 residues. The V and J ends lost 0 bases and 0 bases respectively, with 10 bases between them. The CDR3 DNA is TGTGCCAGCAGCCAAGATGGAAGCGGTAGCACAGATACGCAGTATTTT. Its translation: CASSQDGSGSTDTQYF.

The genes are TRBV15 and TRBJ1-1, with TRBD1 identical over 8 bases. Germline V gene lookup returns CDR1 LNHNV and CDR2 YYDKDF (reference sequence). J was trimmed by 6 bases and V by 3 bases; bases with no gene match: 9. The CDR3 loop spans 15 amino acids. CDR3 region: CATSRDRVLVPEAFF. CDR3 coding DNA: TGTGCCACCAGCAGGGACAGGGTCTTGGTTCCTGAAGCTTTCTTT.

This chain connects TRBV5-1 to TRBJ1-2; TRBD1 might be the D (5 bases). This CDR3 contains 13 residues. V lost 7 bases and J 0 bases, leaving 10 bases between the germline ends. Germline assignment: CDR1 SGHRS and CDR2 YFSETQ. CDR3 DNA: TGCGCCAGCTCCCGGACATCTAACTATGGCTACACCTTC. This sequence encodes CASSRTSNYGYTF.

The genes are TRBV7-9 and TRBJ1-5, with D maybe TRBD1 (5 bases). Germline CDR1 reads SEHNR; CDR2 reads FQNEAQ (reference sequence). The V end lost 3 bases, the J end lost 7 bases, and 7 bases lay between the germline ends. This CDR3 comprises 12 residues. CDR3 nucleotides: TGTGCCAGCAGCTTGAACAGGCAGCCCCAGCATTTT. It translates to CASSLNRQPQHF.

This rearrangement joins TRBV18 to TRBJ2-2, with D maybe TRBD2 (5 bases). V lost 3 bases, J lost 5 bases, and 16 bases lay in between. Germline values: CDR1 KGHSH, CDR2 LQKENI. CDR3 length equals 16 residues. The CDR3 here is CASSPGDLDGTGELFF. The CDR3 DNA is TGTGCCAGCTCACCGGGAGATCTGGATGGGACCGGGGAGCTGTTTTTT.

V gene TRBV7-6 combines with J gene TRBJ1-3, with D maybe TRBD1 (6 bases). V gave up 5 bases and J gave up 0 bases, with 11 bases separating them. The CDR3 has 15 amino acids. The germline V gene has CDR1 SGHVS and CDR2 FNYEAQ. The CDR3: CASSRDTFSGNTIYF. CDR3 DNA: TGTGCCAGCAGCCGGGACACCTTCTCTGGAAACACCATATATTTT.

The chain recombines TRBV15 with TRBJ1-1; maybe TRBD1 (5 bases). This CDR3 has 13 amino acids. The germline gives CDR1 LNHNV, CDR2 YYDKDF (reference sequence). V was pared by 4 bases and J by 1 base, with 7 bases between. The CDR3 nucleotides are TGTGCCACCAGCATAACAGGGAACACTGAAGCTTTCTTT. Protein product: CATSITGNTEAFF.

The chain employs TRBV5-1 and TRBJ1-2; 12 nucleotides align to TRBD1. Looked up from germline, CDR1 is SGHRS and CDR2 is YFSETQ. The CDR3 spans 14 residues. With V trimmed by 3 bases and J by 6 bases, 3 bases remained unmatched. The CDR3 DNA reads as TGCGCCAGCAGCTGGGACAGGGGGCTGGATGGCTACACCTTC. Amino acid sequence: CASSWDRGLDGYTF.

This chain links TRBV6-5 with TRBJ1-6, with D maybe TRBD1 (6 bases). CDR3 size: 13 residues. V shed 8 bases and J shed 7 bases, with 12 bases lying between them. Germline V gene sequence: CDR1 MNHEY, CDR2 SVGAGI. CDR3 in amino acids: CASSQGWNSPLHF. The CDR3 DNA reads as TGTGCCAGCTCACAGGGATGGAATTCACCCCTCCACTTT.

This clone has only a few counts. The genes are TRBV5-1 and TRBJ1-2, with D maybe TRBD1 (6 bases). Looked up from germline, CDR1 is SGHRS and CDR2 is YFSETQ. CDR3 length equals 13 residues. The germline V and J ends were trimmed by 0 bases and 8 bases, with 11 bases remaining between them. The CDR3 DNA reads TGCGCCAGCAGCTTGGACAGGGCGGAGGGCTACACCTTC. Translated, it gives CASSLDRAEGYTF.

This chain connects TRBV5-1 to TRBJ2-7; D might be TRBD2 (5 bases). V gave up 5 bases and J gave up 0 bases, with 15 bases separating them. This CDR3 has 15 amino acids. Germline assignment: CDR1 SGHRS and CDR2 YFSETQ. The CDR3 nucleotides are TGCGCCAGCAGATGGAACCGAGGGAGCTCCTACGAGCAGTACTTC. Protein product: CASRWNRGSSYEQYF. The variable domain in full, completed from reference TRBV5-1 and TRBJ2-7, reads KAGVTQTPRYLIKTRGQQVTLSCSPISGHRSVSWYQQTPGQGLQFLFEYFSETQRNKGNFPGRFSGRQFSNSRSEMNVSTLELGDSALYLCASRWNRGSSYEQYFGPGTRLTVT.